These 27 T cell receptor beta chains originate from one sample sequenced in a study of early T cells in non-severe SARS-CoV-2 infection. MiXCR, run by TCRdb on the 5' RACE reads, gives a single entry per CDR3 protein. This table has under 40,000 distinct CDR3 sequences, 5.5% to 7.5% appearing once. The sample was whole blood. These receptors were taken from an adult who was a healthcare worker with PCR-confirmed SARS-CoV-2 infection or an uninfected control (not recorded which).

This clonotype was seen ten or more times. The V and J genes are TRBV27 and TRBJ2-1, with no clear D. V shed 4 bases and J shed 0 bases, with 13 bases lying between them. The germline CDR1 and CDR2 sequences are MNHEY and SMNVEV (reference sequence). There are 16 residues in the CDR3. The CDR3 sequence is CASSSDITNSYNEQFF. CDR3 nucleotide sequence: TGTGCCAGCAGTTCAGACATAACTAACTCCTACAATGAGCAGTTCTTC.

There are a few counts of this clonotype. This chain links TRBV7-2 with TRBJ1-2; 7 bases match TRBD1. The length of the CDR3 is 16 residues. V lost 4 bases, J lost 4 bases, and 12 bases stayed unmatched. Per the germline V gene, CDR1 is SGHTA and CDR2 is FQGNSA. CDR3 DNA sequence: TGTGCCAGCAGCTATGGAGCGACCGGGACAGTCTATGGCTACACCTTC. Residues: CASSYGATGTVYGYTF.

This clonotype was counted many times. The V call is TRBV6-1, the J call TRBJ2-5, with TRBD1 matching over 8 bases. The junction had 9 bases not matched to a gene; V was cut back by 7 bases and J by 2 bases. In germline, CDR1 is MNHNS, CDR2 SASEGT. CDR3 length: 15 amino acids. The chain's CDR3 is CASTISDREQETQYF. The CDR3 coding sequence is TGTGCCAGCACGATTTCGGACAGGGAACAAGAGACCCAGTACTTC.

This sequence joins TRBV12-3 or TRBV12-4 and TRBJ1-3, with D hard to call. This CDR3 spans 12 amino acids. Trimming left V 9 bases short and J 0 bases short, with 6 bases between. This chain's CDR3 is CASKPSGNTIYF. Here the CDR3 DNA reads TGTGCCAGTAAACCCTCTGGAAACACCATATATTTT.

The gene calls are TRBV14 and TRBJ2-7, with D uncertain. Germline V gives CDR1 SGHDN, CDR2 FVKESK. CDR3 length equals 15 residues. V dropped 1 base and J dropped 3 bases, with 13 bases sitting between them. CDR3 loop: CASSQAHEPLYEQYF. CDR3 coding DNA: TGTGCCAGCAGCCAAGCTCATGAACCGCTCTACGAGCAGTACTTC.

This chain links TRBV18 with TRBJ2-7, with D perhaps being TRBD1 or TRBD2 (5 bases each). Germline assignment: CDR1 KGHSH and CDR2 LQKENI. V lost 6 bases and J 7 bases, leaving 25 bases between the germline ends. This CDR3 is 16 amino acids long. The CDR3 loop reads CASSHGIPGPLREQYF. CDR3 DNA: TGTGCCAGCTCCCACGGGATACCGGGACCCCTTCGGGAGCAGTACTTC.

The chain combines TRBV5-4 with TRBJ2-7; the match to TRBD2 covers 8 bases. This CDR3 is 12 amino acids long. After removal of 6 bases from V and 5 bases from J, the junction contained 4 bases not matched to a gene. Germline-derived CDR1 and CDR2 are SGHNT and YYREEE (reference sequence). The CDR3 region is CASTGGGNEQYF. The CDR3, as DNA: TGTGCCAGCACCGGGGGGGGAAACGAGCAGTACTTC.

This clonotype showed up many times. The chain has TRBV5-6 and TRBJ2-1; D assignment may be TRBD1 or TRBD2 (5 bases each). V was clipped by 0 bases and J by 6 bases, with 19 bases between them. The CDR3 extends over 17 amino acids. Germline CDR1 and CDR2: SGHDT and YYEEEE. The CDR3 loop is CASSLGTLGVPGNEQFF. The CDR3, as DNA: TGTGCCAGCAGCTTGGGCACATTGGGGGTCCCGGGCAATGAGCAGTTCTTC.

This clonotype was seen many times. The chain has TRBV29-1 and TRBJ2-5; D might be TRBD2 (5 bases). Looked up from germline, CDR1 is SQVTM and CDR2 is ANQGSEA. This CDR3 spans 13 amino acids. V lost 3 bases and J lost 4, with 12 bases in between. CDR3 coding DNA: TGCAGCGTTGAGGGTCTCCGGGGAGAGACCCAGTACTTC. It is translated as CSVEGLRGETQYF.

This clonotype has ten or more counts. The rearrangement joins TRBV10-3 to TRBJ1-3; no definite D call. The CDR3 is 14 residues long. CDR1 ENHRY and CDR2 SYGVKD come from the germline V gene. With 6 bases removed from V and 2 bases from J, the gap between germline ends came to 11 bases. In DNA form, the CDR3 reads TGTGCCATCAGCAGGACTGTGGCTGGAAACACCATATATTTT. The encoded protein is CAISRTVAGNTIYF.

This clonotype was observed many times. The rearrangement joins TRBV2 to TRBJ2-7; D unresolved. V lost 6 bases to trimming and J lost 2 bases, with 8 bases between them. The CDR3 is made up of 12 amino acids. Germline V gene data show CDR1 as SNHLY and CDR2 as FYNNEI. CDR3 sequence (DNA): TGTGCCAGCAGGCAGGATGCCTACGAGCAGTACTTC. It codes for CASRQDAYEQYF.

This clonotype was seen at least ten times. The CDR3 loop is CASSVTGTGSLEQYF. The CDR3 DNA follows: TGTGCCAGCAGTGTTACCGGGACAGGTTCCCTCGAGCAGTACTTC. This rearrangement joins TRBV27 to TRBJ2-7; 8 positions agree with TRBD1. V lost 5 bases and J lost 6; bases outside the gene matches: 12. The CDR3 has 15 amino acids. Germline-derived CDR1 and CDR2 are MNHEY and SMNVEV (reference sequence).

This clonotype has a handful of counts. The rearrangement uses TRBV5-5 and TRBJ2-5, with TRBD2 matching over 11 bases. Trimming took 3 bases from V and 1 from J; bases not matched to a gene: 5. The CDR3 covers 16 residues. CDR1 SGHKS and CDR2 YYEKEE come from the germline V gene (reference sequence). The CDR3 protein is CASSSLAGGIQETQYF. Written as DNA, the CDR3 is TGTGCCAGCAGCTCATTAGCGGGAGGGATCCAAGAGACCCAGTACTTC.

This clonotype was seen ten or more times. The V and J genes are TRBV25-1 and TRBJ1-6; D possibly corresponds to TRBD1 (5 bases). Germline assignment: CDR1 MGHDK and CDR2 SYGVNS. With 5 bases removed from V and 5 bases from J, the gap between germline ends came to 10 bases. The CDR3 length is 14 residues. The CDR3 sequence: CASSPLTDNSPLHF. CDR3 bases: TGTGCCAGCAGTCCTTTGACAGATAATTCACCCCTCCACTTT.

This rearrangement joins TRBV9 to TRBJ1-6, with D perhaps matching TRBD1 (6 bases). CDR3 length: 14 residues. V shed 2 bases and J shed 8 bases, with 11 bases lying between them. Germline loops: CDR1 SGDLS, CDR2 YYNGEE. The CDR3 region is CASSVEGQYSPLHF. The CDR3 nucleotides read TGTGCCAGCAGCGTGGAAGGACAGTATTCACCCCTCCACTTT.

This clonotype was observed many times. The chain's CDR3 is CSARAGTSRYGELFF. CDR3 DNA: TGCAGTGCTAGAGCGGGGACTAGCAGATACGGGGAGCTGTTTTTT. The J gene is TRBJ2-2, the V gene TRBV20-1, with TRBD2 matching over 9 bases. Trimming removed 1 base from V and 7 bases from J; junction bases left unmatched: 7. The CDR3 extends over 15 amino acids. CDR1 is DFQATT, CDR2 SNEGSKA, per germline (reference sequence).

This clonotype has a count of ten or more. The chain is built from TRBV11-2 and TRBJ2-7, with 9 bases identical to TRBD2. V lost 1 base and J lost 4; bases outside the gene matches: 17. The CDR3 loop spans 19 amino acids. The germline CDR1 and CDR2 sequences are SGHAT and FQNNGV. The CDR3 loop reads CASSLVSHQREALGYEQYF. The CDR3 DNA reads TGTGCCAGCAGCTTAGTGTCTCACCAGCGGGAGGCACTCGGGTACGAGCAGTACTTC. Supplemented by reference TRBV11-2 and TRBJ2-7, the full variable domain reads EAGVAQSPRYKIIEKRQSVAFWCNPISGHATLYWYQQILGQGPKLLIQFQNNGVVDDSQLPKDRFSAERLKGVDSTLKIQPAKLEDSAVYLCASSLVSHQREALGYEQYFGPGTRLTVT.

The table lists this clonotype with a few counts. The chain combines TRBV6-5 with TRBJ1-1, with D possibly being TRBD1 (5 bases). The CDR3 has 12 residues. Germline CDR1 and CDR2: MNHEY and SVGAGI. V shed 0 bases and J shed 10 bases, with 9 bases lying between them. DNA of the CDR3: TGTGCCAGCAGTTACTCGAGGGGAGTAGCTTTCTTT. Encoded protein: CASSYSRGVAFF.

This clonotype was detected many times. V gene TRBV30 combines with J gene TRBJ2-1; 11 nucleotides line up with TRBD2. V lost 5 bases to trimming and J lost 7 bases; unmatched junction nucleotides: 10. The germline gives CDR1 GTSNPN, CDR2 SVGIG (reference sequence). The CDR3 has 15 amino acids. The DNA for the CDR3 is TGTGCCTGGGCCGTGGGACTAGCGGTGCTTAATGAGCAGTTCTTC. Its translation: CAWAVGLAVLNEQFF.

The rearrangement joins TRBV14 to TRBJ2-1; D is undetermined. CDR1 is SGHDN and CDR2 is FVKESK in the germline V gene. There are 15 residues in the CDR3. Trimming took off 1 base at V and 2 bases at J, with 9 bases between the two ends. The CDR3 nucleotides read TGTGCCAGCAGCCAAGTGGTTGGGGCCTACAATGAGCAGTTCTTC. It specifies CASSQVVGAYNEQFF. Using reference TRBV14 and TRBJ2-1 for the parts outside the CDR3, the full variable domain is EAGVTQFPSHSVIEKGQTVTLRCDPISGHDNLYWYRRVMGKEIKFLLHFVKESKQDESGMPNNRFLAERTGGTYSTLKVQPAELEDSGVYFCASSQVVGAYNEQFFGPGTRLTVL.

This clonotype was found a few times. The chain combines TRBV9 with TRBJ2-2; D remains ambiguous. The CDR3 sequence is 15 residues long. Trimming removed 0 bases from V and 7 bases from J, with 13 bases in between. The germline V gene encodes CDR1 SGDLS and CDR2 YYNGEE. The CDR3 bases are TGTGCCAGCAGCGTAGCGCGGTCCTGGCACGGGGAGCTGTTTTTT. Translating gives CASSVARSWHGELFF.

Ten or more counts support this clonotype. J is TRBJ1-2 and V is TRBV7-2; D is undetermined. This CDR3 contains 14 residues. Germline V gene lookup returns CDR1 SGHTA and CDR2 FQGNSA. V lost 5 bases, J lost 2 bases, and 12 bases lay in between. The CDR3 nucleotides read TGTGCCAGCAGCCCCGATGGACTGAACTATGGCTACACCTTC. Amino acids: CASSPDGLNYGYTF.

In its sample, this clonotype was seen many times. Here the CDR3 reads CASSRTNSPLHF. The CDR3, as DNA: TGTGCCAGCAGTCGGACCAATTCACCCCTCCACTTT. The chain employs TRBV6-5 and TRBJ1-6; D is unresolved. Looked up from germline, CDR1 is MNHEY and CDR2 is SVGAGI. The CDR3 totals 12 residues. Trimming stripped 5 bases from V and 7 bases from J, with 6 bases between.

This clonotype came up a few times. The chain uses TRBV28 and TRBJ1-1; D ambiguous. V lost 6 bases, J lost 7 bases, and 18 bases lay in between. The CDR3 contains 14 residues. Germline V gene lookup returns CDR1 MDHEN and CDR2 SYDVKM. The CDR3 loop reads CASSDPPLILEAFF. CDR3 DNA sequence: TGTGCCAGCAGCGATCCCCCGCTGATCCTTGAAGCTTTCTTT.

This clonotype came up a few times. The CDR3 DNA is TGCGCCAGCAGCTTGGCTAACCCCACAGATACGCAGTATTTT. Encoded protein: CASSLANPTDTQYF. V gene TRBV5-1 combines with J gene TRBJ2-3; unclear D gene. V was shortened by 0 bases and J by 2 bases, with 7 bases between the two germline ends. Germline values: CDR1 SGHRS, CDR2 YFSETQ. This CDR3 spans 14 amino acids.

A few counts support this clonotype. The chain recombines TRBV30 with TRBJ2-5; perhaps D is TRBD1 or TRBD2 (5 bases each). Trimming removed 0 bases from V and 4 bases from J, with 15 bases in between. The germline CDR1 and CDR2 sequences are GTSNPN and SVGIG (reference sequence). The length of the CDR3 is 15 residues. Here the CDR3 DNA reads TGTGCCTGGAGTGTGGAGGAGGCTGGGGGAGAGACCCAGTACTTC. Translating it yields CAWSVEEAGGETQYF.

This clonotype showed up just a few times. The chain uses TRBV7-2 and TRBJ2-1, with 10 bases that match TRBD2. Germline V gives CDR1 SGHTA, CDR2 FQGNSA. The CDR3 has 19 amino acids. Trimming took 1 base from V and 7 from J; bases not matched to a gene: 16. CDR3 protein: CASSLGGLSGRAKFNEQFF. DNA for the CDR3: TGTGCCAGCAGCTTAGGAGGTTTGAGCGGGAGGGCCAAGTTTAATGAGCAGTTCTTC.